The sequence of this T cell receptor (beta chain) was determined in a study of PD-1 blockade in classical Hodgkin lymphoma. Study-level findings and limits: TCR diversity rose significantly by C4D1 in CD4+ but not CD8+ cells. Patients who initiated nivolumab within 1 year of ASCT were excluded. Lower baseline TCR diversity marked trial partial responders and progressors.

The CDR3 contains 17 residues. V lost 0 bases to trimming and J lost 2 bases; unmatched junction nucleotides: 7. Germline V gene data show CDR1 as KGHSH and CDR2 as LQKENI. Generated by immunoSEQ multiplex PCR, the TCRdb table keeps only in-frame clones and is missing some. The repertoire holds about 110,000 clones, with 70% to 90% as singletons. Comments on this clone: Its antigen remains unknown.

Every single patient, without exception, relapsed after autologous stem cell transplantation, and brentuximab vedotin exposure varied. Complete response, partial response or progressive disease was recorded as best response. The chain recombines TRBV18 with TRBJ1-3; TRBD1 agrees at 7 bases. The clonotype comes from a human donor with classical Hodgkin lymphoma. The sequencing here drew on peripheral blood mononuclear cells (PBMCs), taken before the second cycle of nivolumab. The CDR3 region has the DNA TGTGCCAGCTCACCACCGCTGACAGGGCTTACTGGAAACACCATATATTTT. This codes for CASSPPLTGLTGNTIYF.